The present T cell receptor (beta chain) was sequenced within a study of cytomegalovirus exposure and HLA in healthy donors (dated by TCRdb to about 2017). Broadly, across the study: An earlier analysis of 587 of the donors reported 276 Gb of sequence data and 117 million unique TCR beta sequences obtained from some 170 million T cells. Class I and class II HLA loci were covered by the typing at four-digit resolution. Among 398 genotyped donors of the cohort, an average of roughly 240,000 unique TCR beta nucleotide sequences were sequenced per donor, around 20% of them non-productive. Rather than drawing on any new phenotypic data, the later analysis identified candidate immune exposures from TCR beta sequences and the way those sequences occurred across donors. Donor age, sex, ethnicity and CMV serostatus were compiled together with the repertoire data. Four to six DR-DQ haplotypes were handled as single units for association and clustering, since linkage in the cohort was strong. A separate validation cohort of roughly 110 different subjects was used in addition to the roughly 620-subject first cohort. All discovery cohort repertoires had been generated using a single sequencing platform. In an earlier analysis of roughly 600 of the donors, high-throughput TCR beta sequencing was used to judge whether each TCR beta V gene segment behaved as functional or pseudogenic. Genome-wide SNP genotypes for about 65% of the roughly 670 donors were used in a later genetic analysis, which treated that subset as a discovery cohort. Of the roughly 430 genotyped donors, 81% fell in the genetic ancestry cluster associated with self-reported Caucasian donors. The study used immunosequencing to profile the T cell repertoires of approximately 650 subjects and linked those repertoires to cytomegalovirus serostatus. The aim of the study was to test whether cataloging public T cell receptors could identify signatures of past pathogen exposure. An early release that covered about 600 HLA-typed donors contained about 300 gigabases of sequencing data and 85 million to 100 million unique TCR sequences. The number of donors typed differed by locus, with about 629-630 for A, B, C, DRB1 and DQB1, more than 500 for DQA1, 600 to 610 for DPA1, and some 440 for DPB1. The study combined high-throughput TCR immunosequencing, statistical association of individual TCRs with disease status, and machine learning to predict cytomegalovirus infection status. A later analysis re-analyzed previously published TCR beta repertoires from hundreds of donors and added high-resolution HLA genotyping to study TCR occurrence patterns.

Measured from the cysteine to the phenylalanine, the CDR3 is 14 residues long. Only the CDR3 DNA is retained, 42 bases long and in frame from the first base. Trimming takes 5 bases off V and 1 base off J; junction bases not matched to a gene: 2. The germline V gene encodes CDR1 SGHAT and CDR2 FQNNGV. What the research found in general, with its limitations: In a later analysis, several top co-occurrence clusters were reported to appear linked to parvovirus B19, influenza, CMV and Epstein-Barr virus. Strong co-occurrence of HLA alleles, especially DR and DQ, made assigning TCR associations to individual alleles difficult. The study gave a list of 150 to 200 TCR beta chains associated with cytomegalovirus. Compared with the 666-donor mean, donors in an Asian-associated ancestry cluster had fewer N-insertions in productive TCRs, according to a later genetic analysis. A later analysis found that most CMV-associated TCR beta chains appeared HLA-restricted, with HLA associations seemingly driven largely by CMV exposure. An association between a missense DCLRE1C variant and V-gene and J-gene trimming of TCR beta chains was found in a later genetic analysis and replicated in an independent cohort. Correlated functional status among segregating V segments might be attributable to linkage disequilibrium, but an unknown experimental factor could not be ruled out. At a false discovery rate of 0.05, a later analysis linked about 17,000 TCR beta sequences to specific HLA alleles. In this cohort, only TCR beta chains were sequenced, and detectable features were limited by the absence of alpha or paired-chain data. Sequencing depth was assumed to be roughly uniform across donors in the presence/absence analyses, though that assumption may not hold. CMV serostatus was the only immune exposure information available for the cohort. Three of the identified cytomegalovirus-associated TCR beta chains were confirmed in vitro to be specific for cytomegalovirus antigens. A further reported finding was that TCR beta sequences accurately predicted the HLA-A and HLA-B alleles for most subjects in the first cohort. The earlier analysis of 587 of the donors excluded 15 to 20 rarely observed V segments, including chromosome 9 orphons, because counts were too low. An earlier analysis of roughly 570 of the donors showed that most TCR beta V segments appeared in productive rearrangements either about 87% or about 30% of the time, which broadly matched IMGT annotations. Because HLA typing was missing for some donors at each locus, association tests included only the typed subset. The 87-base-pair reads could not distinguish some IMGT-functional V segments, including TRBV6-2 and TRBV6-3, so those segments were excluded. A later analysis found that TCR association rates varied across HLA loci, with DRB1 alleles showing the most associated TCRs and HLA-C alleles the fewest. The authors suggested that the approach could potentially be generalized to other disease states and immunological phenotypes. While some public TCRs were present in many individuals, most TCR sequences turned up only very rarely across donors. In a later analysis, HLA-associated TCR beta chains were found to be more clonally expanded and to have lower generation probabilities than equally common non-associated chains. A cluster of highly shared sequence variants was judged likely to be a technical artifact of the sequencing pipeline. In both the original and validation cohorts, the classifier was reported to diagnose cytomegalovirus status with high specificity and sensitivity.

Turning to this clone: Its antigen is unknown.

The cohort comprised 670 or so healthy bone marrow donors. All cohort members were sampled while nominally healthy, although unrecorded immune exposures were likely present. The donor was CMV seropositive and belonged to the group of around 300 seropositive cohort members. Each donor provided a peripheral blood sample, and peripheral blood mononuclear cells were used for TCR beta sequencing. The Qiagen DNeasy Blood Extraction Kit was used to extract genomic DNA from the blood cell samples. Library method: the immunoSEQ multiplex PCR assay. The multiplex PCR relied on a mix of 60 forward primers for TCR Vbeta segments and 13 reverse primers for TCR Jbeta segments. The CDR3 region of rearranged TCR beta genes was amplified from genomic DNA by a multiplex PCR assay. The amplified TCR beta libraries were sequenced on the Illumina HiSeq System as 87-base-pair reads. From the authors' description of their analysis: A later analysis counted tens of millions of unique TCR beta chains across the 670 or so repertoires, and 9.5 million to 11 million of these chains were shared by at least two donors. To remove PCR and sequencing errors, raw reads were error-corrected and collapsed into unique sequences using a nearest-neighbor algorithm that merged closely related sequences. V, D and J gene segments were assigned by aligning CDR3 sequences to IMGT reference sequences. For a sequence to be retained, a match of at least six nucleotides was required to both a V gene segment and a J gene segment. A rearrangement was called productive if the CDR3 had no stop codons and remained in frame with V and J, and every other rearrangement was called non-productive. CDR3 was defined by IMGT convention, running from the second conserved V-encoded cysteine to the conserved J-encoded phenylalanine. In an earlier analysis of roughly 610 of the donors, sequences lacking an unambiguous match to a single V gene segment were excluded. An earlier analysis of some 610 of the donors called V segments functional above 56.7% productive rearrangements and segregating when the between-donor standard deviation exceeded 5%. A statistical classification framework was built for diagnosing cytomegalovirus status from the catalog of TCR beta chain sequences. In a later analysis, V and J genes were assigned by comparing TCR nucleotide sequences against IMGT/GENE-DB human TR gene sequences. The TCRdist pipeline was used in a later analysis to assign CDR3 sequences and most-parsimonious VDJ recombination scenarios. In a later analysis, each TCR beta chain was defined by its CDR3 amino acid sequence together with its V-gene family, and reads lacking a unique V-gene family were excluded. As a way to deal with suspected cross-contamination and a sequencing artifact, a later analysis dropped 450 to 600 nucleotide sequences that were highly shared and had low generation probability. A later analysis calculated a clonal expansion index for each public chain from normalized within-repertoire ranks of inferred template counts. A later analysis computed generation probabilities with a VDJ recombination model fitted to out-of-frame rearrangements, and checked the results against IGoR. A later analysis scored TCR-TCR, TCR-HLA and TCR-CMV co-occurrence with hypergeometric tests, applying a repertoire-size bias correction to TCR pairs. False discovery rates were estimated in a later analysis by permuting HLA or CMV assignments 20 times. A later analysis grouped co-occurring TCRs with DBSCAN, adding TCRdist sequence similarity when clustering within HLA-allele-positive subsets. For co-occurrence clustering, repertoires with fewer than 30,000 or more than 120,000 public chains were excluded, along with about five repertoires with anomalous nucleotide sharing. In its TCRdb copy, this immuneACCESS table keeps in-frame sequences only and misses some clones. Where compared with another copy, unresolved V genes explain less than half of these, and the others have no known cause. The V and J calls and clone size were taken over from that table, and D and trimming were inferred from the DNA. The sample's table covers tens of thousands of clones. The ten largest clones add up to roughly 25% of the sample.

The sequence was collected from a man in his forties or fifties in good health and CMV-seropositive. Sequenced material: PBMCs. The chain joins TRBV11-2 to TRBJ2-3, and 8 bases in between align with TRBD2. The encoded CDR3 is CASSLSGGTDTQYF. The sequenced DNA is TGTGCCAGCAGCCTTAGCGGGGGCACAGATACGCAGTATTTT.